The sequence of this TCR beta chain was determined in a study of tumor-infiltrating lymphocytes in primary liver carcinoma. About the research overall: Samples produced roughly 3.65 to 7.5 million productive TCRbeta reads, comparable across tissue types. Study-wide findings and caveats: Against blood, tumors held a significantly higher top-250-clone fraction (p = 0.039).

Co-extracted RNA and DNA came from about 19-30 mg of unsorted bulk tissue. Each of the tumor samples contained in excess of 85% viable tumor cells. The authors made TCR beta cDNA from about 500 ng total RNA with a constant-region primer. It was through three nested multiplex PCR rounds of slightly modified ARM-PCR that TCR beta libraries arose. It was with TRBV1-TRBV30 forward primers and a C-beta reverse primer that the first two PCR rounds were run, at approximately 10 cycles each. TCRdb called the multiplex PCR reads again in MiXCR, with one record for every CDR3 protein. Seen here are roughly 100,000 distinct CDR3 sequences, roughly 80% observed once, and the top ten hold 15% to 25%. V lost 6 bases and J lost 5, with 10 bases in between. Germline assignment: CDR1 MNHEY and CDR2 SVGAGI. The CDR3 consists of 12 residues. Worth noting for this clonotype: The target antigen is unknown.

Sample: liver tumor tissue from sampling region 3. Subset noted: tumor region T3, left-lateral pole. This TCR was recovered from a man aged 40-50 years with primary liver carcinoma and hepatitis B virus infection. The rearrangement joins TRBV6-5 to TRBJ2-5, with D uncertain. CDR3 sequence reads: CASSPHGETQYF. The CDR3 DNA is TGTGCCAGCAGCCCCCACGGGGAGACCCAGTACTTC.